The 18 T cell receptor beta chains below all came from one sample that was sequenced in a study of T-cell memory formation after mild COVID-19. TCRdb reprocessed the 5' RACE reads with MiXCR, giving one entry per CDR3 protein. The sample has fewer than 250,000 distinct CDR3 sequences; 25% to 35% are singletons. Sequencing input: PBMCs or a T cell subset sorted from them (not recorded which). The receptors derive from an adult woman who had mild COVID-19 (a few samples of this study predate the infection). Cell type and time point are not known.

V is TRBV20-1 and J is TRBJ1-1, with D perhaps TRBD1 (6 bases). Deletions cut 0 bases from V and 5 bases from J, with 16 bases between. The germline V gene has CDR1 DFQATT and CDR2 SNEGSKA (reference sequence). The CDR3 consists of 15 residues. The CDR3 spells CSARDPAGAGTEAFF. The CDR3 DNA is TGCAGTGCTAGAGATCCTGCAGGGGCAGGAACTGAAGCTTTCTTT.

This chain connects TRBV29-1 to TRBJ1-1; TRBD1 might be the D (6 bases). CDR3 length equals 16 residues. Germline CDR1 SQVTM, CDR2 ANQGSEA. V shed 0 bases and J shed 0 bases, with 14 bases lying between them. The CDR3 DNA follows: TGCAGCGTTGAAGATCGGGGGCGCAGGGTGAACACTGAAGCTTTCTTT. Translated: CSVEDRGRRVNTEAFF. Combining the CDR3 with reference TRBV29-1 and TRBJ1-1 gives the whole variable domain SAVISQKPSRDICQRGTSLTIQCQVDSQVTMMFWYRQQPGQSLTLIATANQGSEATYESGFVIDKFPISRPNLTFSTLTVSNMSPEDSSIYLCSVEDRGRRVNTEAFFGQGTRLTVV.

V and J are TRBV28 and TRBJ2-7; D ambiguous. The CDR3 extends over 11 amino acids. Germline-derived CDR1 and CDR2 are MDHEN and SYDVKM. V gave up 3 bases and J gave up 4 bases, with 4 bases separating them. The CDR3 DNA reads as TGTGCCAGCAGTTTTGGGTACGAGCAGTACTTC. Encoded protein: CASSFGYEQYF. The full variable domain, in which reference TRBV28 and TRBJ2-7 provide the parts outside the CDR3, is DVKVTQSSRYLVKRTGEKVFLECVQDMDHENMFWYRQDPGLGLRLIYFSYDVKMKEKGDIPEGYSVSREKKERFSLILESASTNQTSMYLCASSFGYEQYFGPGTRLTVT.

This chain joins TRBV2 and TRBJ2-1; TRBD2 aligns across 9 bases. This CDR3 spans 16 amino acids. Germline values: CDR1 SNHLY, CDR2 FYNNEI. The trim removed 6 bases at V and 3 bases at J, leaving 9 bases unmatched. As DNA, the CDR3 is TGTGCCAGCAGCGGAAGCGGGGGGCCCTTCTACAATGAGCAGTTCTTC. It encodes CASSGSGGPFYNEQFF.

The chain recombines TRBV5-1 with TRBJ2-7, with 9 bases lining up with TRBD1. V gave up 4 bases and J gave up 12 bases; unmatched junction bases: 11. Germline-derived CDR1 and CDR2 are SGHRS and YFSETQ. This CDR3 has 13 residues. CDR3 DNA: TGCGCCAGCAGCCTCGGACAGGGGTCCCCGTTGTACTTC. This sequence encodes CASSLGQGSPLYF. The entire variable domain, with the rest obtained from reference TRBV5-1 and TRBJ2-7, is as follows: KAGVTQTPRYLIKTRGQQVTLSCSPISGHRSVSWYQQTPGQGLQFLFEYFSETQRNKGNFPGRFSGRQFSNSRSEMNVSTLELGDSALYLCASSLGQGSPLYFGPGTRLTVT.

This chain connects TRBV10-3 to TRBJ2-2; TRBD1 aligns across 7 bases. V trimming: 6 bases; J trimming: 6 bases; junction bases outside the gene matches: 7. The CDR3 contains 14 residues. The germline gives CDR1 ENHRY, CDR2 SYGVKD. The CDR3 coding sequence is TGTGCCATCAGGGAACGGGACAGCCCCGGGGAGCTGTTTTTT. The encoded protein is CAIRERDSPGELFF.

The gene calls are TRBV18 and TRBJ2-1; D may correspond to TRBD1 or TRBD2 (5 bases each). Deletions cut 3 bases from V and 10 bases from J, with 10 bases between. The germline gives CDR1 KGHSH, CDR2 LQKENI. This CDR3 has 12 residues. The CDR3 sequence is CASSPPGREQFF. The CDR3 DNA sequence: TGTGCCAGCTCACCTCCGGGACGGGAGCAGTTCTTC.

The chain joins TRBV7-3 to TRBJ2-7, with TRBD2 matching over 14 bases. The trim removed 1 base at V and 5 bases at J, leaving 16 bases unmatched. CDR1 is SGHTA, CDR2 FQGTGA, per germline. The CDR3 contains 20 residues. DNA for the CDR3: TGTGCCAGCAGCTTAAAAGCATCCGGACTAGCGGGAGGTTATTTTGACGAGCAGTACTTC. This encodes CASSLKASGLAGGYFDEQYF.

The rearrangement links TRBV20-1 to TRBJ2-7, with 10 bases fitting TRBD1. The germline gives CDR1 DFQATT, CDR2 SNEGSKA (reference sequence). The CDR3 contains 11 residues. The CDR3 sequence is CGGTGVNEQYF. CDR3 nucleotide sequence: TGCGGCGGGACAGGGGTCAACGAGCAGTACTTC.

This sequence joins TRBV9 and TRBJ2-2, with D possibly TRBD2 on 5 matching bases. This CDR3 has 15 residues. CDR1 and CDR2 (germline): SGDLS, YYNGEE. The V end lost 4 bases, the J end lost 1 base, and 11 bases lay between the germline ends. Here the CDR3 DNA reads TGTGCCAGCAGCTTCCGGGCGGGGAACACCGGGGAGCTGTTTTTT. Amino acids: CASSFRAGNTGELFF.

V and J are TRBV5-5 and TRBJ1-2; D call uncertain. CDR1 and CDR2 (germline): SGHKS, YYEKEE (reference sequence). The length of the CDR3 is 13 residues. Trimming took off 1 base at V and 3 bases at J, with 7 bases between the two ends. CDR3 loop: CASSLLEHYGYTF. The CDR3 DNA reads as TGTGCCAGCAGCTTGCTCGAACACTATGGCTACACCTTC.

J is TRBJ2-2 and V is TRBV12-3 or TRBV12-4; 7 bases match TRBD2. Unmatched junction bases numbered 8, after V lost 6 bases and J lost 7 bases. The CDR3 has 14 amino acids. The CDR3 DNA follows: TGTGCCAGCAGACCCCCTCCGGGGGGCGGGGAGCTGTTTTTT. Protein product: CASRPPPGGGELFF.

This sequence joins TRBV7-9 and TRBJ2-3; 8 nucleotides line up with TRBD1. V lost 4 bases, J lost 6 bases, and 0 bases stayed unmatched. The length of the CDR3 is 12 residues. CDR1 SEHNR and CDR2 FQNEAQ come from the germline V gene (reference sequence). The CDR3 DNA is TGTGCCAGCAGCTGGACAGGGGATACGCAGTATTTT. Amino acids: CASSWTGDTQYF.

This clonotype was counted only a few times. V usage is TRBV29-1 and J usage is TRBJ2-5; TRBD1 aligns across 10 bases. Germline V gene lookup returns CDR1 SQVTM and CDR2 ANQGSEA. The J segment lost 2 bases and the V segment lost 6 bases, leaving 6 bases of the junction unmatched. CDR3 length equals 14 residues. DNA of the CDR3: TGCAGCGTCCGGGACAGGGGATCGCAAGAGACCCAGTACTTC. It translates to CSVRDRGSQETQYF.

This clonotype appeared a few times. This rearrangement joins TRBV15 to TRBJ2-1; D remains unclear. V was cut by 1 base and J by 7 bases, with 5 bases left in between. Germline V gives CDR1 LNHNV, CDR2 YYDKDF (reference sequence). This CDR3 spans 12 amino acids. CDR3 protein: CATSRARNEQFF. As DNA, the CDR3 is TGTGCCACCAGCAGAGCCCGAAATGAGCAGTTCTTC.

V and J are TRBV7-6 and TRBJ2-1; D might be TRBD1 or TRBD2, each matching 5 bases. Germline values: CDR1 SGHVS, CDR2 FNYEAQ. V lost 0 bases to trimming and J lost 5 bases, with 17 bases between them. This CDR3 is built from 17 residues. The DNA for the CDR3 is TGTGCCAGCAGCTTAGCGTTGGGGGTTGCGTCAGACAATGAGCAGTTCTTC. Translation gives CASSLALGVASDNEQFF.

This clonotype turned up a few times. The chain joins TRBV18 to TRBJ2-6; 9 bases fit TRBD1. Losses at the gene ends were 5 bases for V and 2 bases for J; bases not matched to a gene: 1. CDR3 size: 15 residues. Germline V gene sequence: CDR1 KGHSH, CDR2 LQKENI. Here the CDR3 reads CASSRQGAGANVLTF. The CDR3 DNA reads TGTGCCAGCTCAAGACAGGGGGCTGGGGCCAACGTCCTGACTTTC.

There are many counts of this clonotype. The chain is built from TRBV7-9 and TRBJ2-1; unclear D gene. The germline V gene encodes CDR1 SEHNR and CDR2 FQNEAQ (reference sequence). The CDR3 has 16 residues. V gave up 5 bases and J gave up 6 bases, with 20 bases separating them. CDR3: CASSQVIPLSPNEQFF. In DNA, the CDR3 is TGTGCCAGCAGCCAGGTGATCCCTCTCTCCCCCAATGAGCAGTTCTTC.